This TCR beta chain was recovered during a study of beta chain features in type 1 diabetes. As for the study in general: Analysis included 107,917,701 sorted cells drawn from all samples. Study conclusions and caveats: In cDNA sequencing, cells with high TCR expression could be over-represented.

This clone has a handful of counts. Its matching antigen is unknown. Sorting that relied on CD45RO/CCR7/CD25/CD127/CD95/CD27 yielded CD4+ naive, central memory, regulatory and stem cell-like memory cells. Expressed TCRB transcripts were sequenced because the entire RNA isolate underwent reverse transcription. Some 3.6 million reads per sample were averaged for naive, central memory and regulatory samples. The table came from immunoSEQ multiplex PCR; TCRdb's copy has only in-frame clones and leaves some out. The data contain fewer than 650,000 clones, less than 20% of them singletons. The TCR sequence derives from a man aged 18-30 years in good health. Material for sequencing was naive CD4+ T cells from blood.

As DNA, the CDR3 is TGTGCCAGCAGCTTAGACAGCAGACAGTTCTTC. This codes for CASSLDSRQFF. V usage is TRBV7-2 and J usage is TRBJ2-1; no firm D call. The germline V and J ends were trimmed by 1 base and 13 bases, with 8 bases remaining between them. Germline CDR1 reads SGHTA; CDR2 reads FQGNSA. The CDR3 loop spans 11 amino acids.